Each of the 25 T cell receptor beta chains below was sequenced from the same sample in a study of T cell responses to AZD1222 COVID-19 vaccine. Clones were sequenced by immunoSEQ multiplex PCR, and TCRdb holds only the in-frame ones, with some missing. This sample yields roughly 170,000 clones, of which approximately 90% are seen a single time; 2% to 3% belongs to the top ten. The sequences come from peripheral blood, collected on day 0 of AZD1222 vaccination. The receptors come from an adult in good health.

CDR3 nucleotides: TGCGCCAGCAGCCCCCGCCAGGGACAGGGGAACACTGAAGCTTTCTTT. Translating gives CASSPRQGQGNTEAFF. The chain has TRBV5-1 and TRBJ1-1, with 9 positions matching TRBD1. V lost 4 bases and J lost 1; bases outside the gene matches: 8. This CDR3 is 16 amino acids long. CDR1 SGHRS and CDR2 YFSETQ come from the germline V gene.

The rearrangement joins TRBV19 to TRBJ2-7; 16 bases align to TRBD2. With 9 bases clipped from V and 6 bases from J, the junction kept 14 bases outside the gene matches. This CDR3 is built from 17 residues. Germline V gene data show CDR1 as LNHDA and CDR2 as SQIVND (reference sequence). The DNA of the CDR3 is TGTGCCAGCTCGGCCGGGACTAGCGGGAGGGCCTCCCGCGAGCAGTACTTC. Residues: CASSAGTSGRASREQYF.

In this sample, this clone turned up once. The V and J genes are TRBV28 and TRBJ2-5; the match to TRBD2 covers 10 bases. This CDR3 contains 15 residues. V dropped 5 bases and J dropped 4; count of bases not matched to a gene: 7. Germline V lookup: CDR1 MDHEN, CDR2 SYDVKM. CDR3 bases: TGTGCCAGCAGTGAAGCGCTAGCGGGAGTAGAGACCCAGTACTTC. It yields the protein CASSEALAGVETQYF. The variable domain in full, completed from reference TRBV28 and TRBJ2-5, reads DVKVTQSSRYLVKRTGEKVFLECVQDMDHENMFWYRQDPGLGLRLIYFSYDVKMKEKGDIPEGYSVSREKKERFSLILESASTNQTSMYLCASSEALAGVETQYFGPGTRLLVL.

This clone has more than one count but fewer than ten. V and J are TRBV30 and TRBJ2-3; D is unresolved. V was shortened by 2 bases and J by 1 base, with 4 bases between the two germline ends. Germline assignment: CDR1 GTSNPN and CDR2 SVGIG (reference sequence). The CDR3 spans 12 residues. CDR3 residues: CAWSMGTDTQYF. The CDR3 DNA sequence: TGTGCCTGGAGTATGGGCACAGATACGCAGTATTTT.

The count of this clone is one. The genes are TRBV11-2 and TRBJ2-7; a weak D match, TRBD2 (5 bases). Germline V gene sequence: CDR1 SGHAT, CDR2 FQNNGV. Trimming removed 6 bases at V and 3 bases at J, with 18 bases between. CDR3 length: 15 residues. CDR3 sequence: CASRPLASGFYEQYF. The CDR3 DNA is TGTGCCAGCAGGCCCCTGGCTTCGGGGTTCTACGAGCAGTACTTC.

V usage is TRBV7-2 and J usage is TRBJ2-7; TRBD2 matches 7 bases. The CDR3 runs to 15 residues. CDR1 is SGHTA and CDR2 is FQGNSA in the germline V gene. The trim removed 4 bases at V and 2 bases at J, leaving 8 bases unmatched. The CDR3 bases are TGTGCCAGCAGCTGGGCCGGGACTACAACCTACGAGCAGTACTTC. Amino acid sequence: CASSWAGTTTYEQYF.

The rearrangement joins TRBV4-1 to TRBJ1-5, with D unclear. Per the germline V gene, CDR1 is MGHRA and CDR2 is YSYEKL. This CDR3 has 15 residues. V shed 3 bases and J shed 3 bases, with 12 bases lying between them. CDR3 protein: CASSQIRGSNQPQHF. The CDR3 coding sequence is TGCGCCAGCAGCCAGATCAGAGGATCCAATCAGCCCCAGCATTTT.

V usage is TRBV6-5 and J usage is TRBJ1-1, with TRBD1 matching 7 bases. Losses at the gene ends were 6 bases for V and 3 bases for J; bases not matched to a gene: 10. CDR3 length: 15 residues. Germline V CDR1 and CDR2: MNHEY, SVGAGI. This CDR3 reads CASSESTGTDTEAFF. CDR3 in DNA: TGTGCCAGCAGCGAGTCGACAGGGACGGACACTGAAGCTTTCTTT.

V gene TRBV30 combines with J gene TRBJ1-6, with 7 bases that match TRBD1. In germline, CDR1 is GTSNPN, CDR2 SVGIG (reference sequence). After removal of 1 base from V and 5 bases from J, the junction contained 5 bases not matched to a gene. The length of the CDR3 is 15 residues. For the CDR3, the DNA is TGTGCCTGGAGTGCGCCGGGACAGCATAATTCACCCCTCCACTTT. Its protein is CAWSAPGQHNSPLHF.

This chain connects TRBV2 to TRBJ1-5; D is possibly TRBD1 (5 bases). This CDR3 has 17 residues. Germline V lookup: CDR1 SNHLY, CDR2 FYNNEI. V was cut by 5 bases and J by 4 bases, with 21 bases left in between. The CDR3 here is CASSRYPLGGNNQPQHF. For the CDR3, the DNA is TGTGCCAGCAGTAGATATCCTCTGGGGGGAAATAATCAGCCCCAGCATTTT.

V usage is TRBV6-5 and J usage is TRBJ2-7; maybe TRBD2 (5 bases). Germline lookup yields CDR1 MNHEY and CDR2 SVGAGI. This CDR3 comprises 14 residues. V was trimmed by 4 bases and J by 4 bases, leaving 14 bases between them. DNA of the CDR3: TGTGCCAGCAGTTCAGGAGGCCGCCAATACGAGCAGTACTTC. Translating gives CASSSGGRQYEQYF.

In its sample, this clone was seen once. This chain connects TRBV2 to TRBJ2-5; D may be TRBD1 (5 bases). The CDR3 extends over 15 amino acids. The V end lost 7 bases, the J end lost 2 bases, and 17 bases lay between the germline ends. The V gene's germline CDR1 is SNHLY and CDR2 FYNNEI. CDR3 bases: TGTGCCAGCATTAAAGGGGCCGGAATGCAAGAGACCCAGTACTTC. This codes for CASIKGAGMQETQYF.

This clone was counted a single time. This chain joins TRBV5-6 and TRBJ1-2; D not certain. V lost 1 base to trimming and J lost 5 bases, with 12 bases between them. This CDR3 spans 14 amino acids. Germline CDR1 and CDR2: SGHDT and YYEEEE. DNA of the CDR3: TGTGCCAGCAGCTTGTTGTTTCCGGGATATGGCTACACCTTC. It encodes CASSLLFPGYGYTF.

Details on this clone: Germline and junction disagree at one end, which may indicate a read error. The chain couples TRBV9 to TRBJ2-7, with D perhaps matching TRBD1 (7 bases). The CDR3 has 15 amino acids. Germline CDR1 is SGDLS and CDR2 is YYNGEE. In DNA, the CDR3 is TGTGCCACCAGCAGGGGGGACAGCACTTCCTACGAGCAGTACTTC. Residues: CATSRGDSTSYEQYF.

This rearrangement joins TRBV28 to TRBJ1-2; D remains ambiguous. Per the germline V gene, CDR1 is MDHEN and CDR2 is SYDVKM. Trimming took off 7 bases at V and 3 bases at J, with 15 bases between the two ends. This CDR3 has 14 residues. The DNA for the CDR3 is TGTGCCAGCAAAGGAGGCGAGGTTGACTATGGCTACACCTTC. It yields the protein CASKGGEVDYGYTF.

The chain employs TRBV24-1 and TRBJ2-7; D might be TRBD1 (5 bases). CDR1 is KGHDR, CDR2 SFDVKD, per germline. The CDR3 is 13 residues long. Trimming took off 9 bases at V and 5 bases at J, with 16 bases between the two ends. CDR3 loop: CATRRAVTHEQYF. In DNA form, the CDR3 reads TGTGCCACCCGCAGGGCGGTGACCCACGAGCAGTACTTC.

Here the CDR3 DNA reads TGCAGTGCTAGCGTTTCCTACGAGCAGTACTTC. Translation: CSASVSYEQYF. The J gene is TRBJ2-7, the V gene TRBV20-1; D ambiguous. Trimming shortened V by 3 bases and J by 1 base, and 4 bases separated the two germline ends. Germline loops: CDR1 DFQATT, CDR2 SNEGSKA (reference sequence). The CDR3 covers 11 residues.

Regarding this clone: The junction shows a germline mismatch at one end, possibly a read error. V and J are TRBV6-5 and TRBJ2-3, with TRBD2 identical over 7 bases. This CDR3 contains 14 residues. The germline V gene encodes CDR1 MNHEY and CDR2 SVGAGI. The CDR3 protein is CASSYKTSKDTQYF. DNA for the CDR3: TGTGCCAGCAGTTACAAGACTAGCAAAGATACGCAGTATTTT.

A few counts support this clone. V is TRBV18 and J is TRBJ1-3; 7 nucleotides align to TRBD1. CDR3 length: 16 residues. V lost 4 bases to trimming and J lost 2 bases; unmatched junction nucleotides: 8. Germline assignment: CDR1 KGHSH and CDR2 LQKENI. CDR3 region: CASSQDRDRTGNTIYF. CDR3 coding DNA: TGTGCCAGCTCACAAGACAGGGATAGAACTGGAAACACCATATATTTT.

The chain carries TRBV3-1 (or the pseudogene TRBV3-2) and TRBJ1-2, with 9 bases fitting TRBD1. The germline V gene has CDR1 LGHDT and CDR2 YNNKEL (reference sequence). The CDR3 sequence is 17 residues long. Trimming at V came to 4 bases and at J to 0 bases, leaving 9 bases not matched to a gene. The CDR3 reads CASSPSGQGRANYGYTF. The CDR3 DNA reads TGTGCCAGCAGCCCTTCGGGACAGGGCCGAGCTAACTATGGCTACACCTTC.

The CDR3 is CASSLDGRGLSNQPQHF. The CDR3 DNA reads as TGCGCCAGCAGCTTGGACGGCAGGGGGCTATCCAATCAGCCCCAGCATTTT. The chain employs TRBV5-1 and TRBJ1-5, with 8 nucleotides matching TRBD1. This CDR3 is built from 17 residues. V trimming: 0 bases; J trimming: 3 bases; junction bases outside the gene matches: 8. The germline V gene encodes CDR1 SGHRS and CDR2 YFSETQ.

This clone has just a few counts. The chain employs TRBV30 and TRBJ2-2; D uncertain. The germline V and J ends were trimmed by 2 bases and 8 bases, with 6 bases remaining between them. The germline V gene encodes CDR1 GTSNPN and CDR2 SVGIG (reference sequence). CDR3 length: 11 residues. The DNA for the CDR3 is TGTGCCTGGAGTCGGGCTGGGGAGCTGTTTTTT. Translation: CAWSRAGELFF.

The chain is built from TRBV12-3 or TRBV12-4 and TRBJ2-1; D is uncertain. The CDR3 has 11 residues. Trimming shortened V by 5 bases and J by 7 bases, and 6 bases separated the two germline ends. The CDR3: CASSDLNEQFF. The CDR3 DNA reads as TGTGCCAGCAGTGATTTGAATGAGCAGTTCTTC.

The chain carries TRBV7-2 and TRBJ2-7; D is unclear. V was pared by 5 bases and J by 0 bases, with 8 bases between. CDR3 size: 13 residues. CDR1 is SGHTA, CDR2 FQGNSA, per germline. The CDR3 sequence is CASSRTLSYEQYF. The CDR3 nucleotides read TGTGCCAGCAGCCGGACGCTCTCCTACGAGCAGTACTTC. The whole variable domain, filled in from reference TRBV7-2 and TRBJ2-7, reads GAGVSQSPSNKVTEKGKDVELRCDPISGHTALYWYRQSLGQGLEFLIYFQGNSAPDKSGLPSDRFSAERTGGSVSTLTIQRTQQEDSAVYLCASSRTLSYEQYFGPGTRLTVT.

The CDR3, as DNA: TGTGCCAGCAGTTACGGGCGGAGGGTGGAGACCCAGTACTTC. It encodes CASSYGRRVETQYF. The chain combines TRBV6-5 with TRBJ2-5; D is possibly TRBD2 (6 bases). The V end lost 2 bases, the J end lost 5 bases, and 12 bases lay between the germline ends. Germline V lookup: CDR1 MNHEY, CDR2 SVGAGI. This CDR3 has 14 residues.